The TCR beta chain under discussion was sequenced for a study of identical twins. Study-level results: The degree of excess twin sharing was weaker in beta out-of-frame sequences. Alpha sequences that were out-of-frame and twin-shared showed an excess of low generation probability. Cord blood beta clonotypes that were abundant carried fewer insertions, and memory repertoires showed no such trend. Models underestimated how often monozygotic twins shared out-of-frame TCR alpha.

In this sample, this clonotype turned up many times. Its antigen is unknown. The CDR3 spans 13 residues. The V gene's germline CDR1 is SGHRS and CDR2 YFSETQ. V dropped 0 bases and J dropped 11 bases, with 9 bases sitting between them. Each CDR3 protein is one row after TCRdb ran MiXCR on the 5' RACE reads. The data contain about 500,000 distinct CDR3 sequences, over 11% of them singletons. The same sample was also used in a study of yellow fever vaccine responses in identical twins.

Sequencing used CD4+ T cells sorted from blood. This TCR came from a woman in her late teens or twenties in good health. The chain has TRBV5-1 and TRBJ1-6; D is unresolved. CDR3 sequence (DNA): TGCGCCAGCAGCTTGGATTCGGATCCACCCCTCCACTTT. Translated: CASSLDSDPPLHF.